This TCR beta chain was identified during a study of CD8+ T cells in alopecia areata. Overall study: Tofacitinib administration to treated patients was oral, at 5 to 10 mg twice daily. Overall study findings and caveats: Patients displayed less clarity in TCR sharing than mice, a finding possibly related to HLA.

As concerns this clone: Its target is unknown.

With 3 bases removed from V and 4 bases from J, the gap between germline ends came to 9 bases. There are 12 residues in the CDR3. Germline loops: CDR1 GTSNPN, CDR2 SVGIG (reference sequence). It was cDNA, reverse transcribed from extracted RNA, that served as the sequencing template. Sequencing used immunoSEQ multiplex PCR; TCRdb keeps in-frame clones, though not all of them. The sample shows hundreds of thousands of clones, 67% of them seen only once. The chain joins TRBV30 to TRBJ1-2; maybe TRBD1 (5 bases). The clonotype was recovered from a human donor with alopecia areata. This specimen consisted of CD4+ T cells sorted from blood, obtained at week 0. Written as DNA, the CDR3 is TGTGCCTGGAGGGGGGTAGCCTATGGCTACACCTTC. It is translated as CAWRGVAYGYTF.